The 10 T cell receptor beta chains listed next were all sequenced from one sample in a study of regulatory T cells in long-lasting Graves disease. As for time point: persistent/refractory GD, antithyroid drugs over 5 years with positive TRAb. RNA from PBMCs was the source of the TCR library. Construction of TCR beta libraries relied on iRepertoire HTBI primers and on Arm-PCR targeting CDR3 regions. From the multiplex PCR reads, TCRdb called clonotypes with MiXCR, one entry per CDR3 protein. The sample has about 420,000 distinct CDR3 sequences; roughly a quarter are singletons. Here the sequenced sample was peripheral blood mononuclear cells (PBMCs), taken when the disease was refractory, from a patient treated with antithyroid drugs. The receptors come from a female donor with Graves disease.

In its sample, this clonotype was seen a few times. The chain joins TRBV6-1 to TRBJ2-2, with D possibly called TRBD1 or TRBD2 (5 bases each). CDR1 MNHNS and CDR2 SASEGT come from the germline V gene. This CDR3 spans 16 amino acids. Trimming pared 4 bases from V and 5 bases from J, leaving 17 bases between. CDR3 nucleotide sequence: TGTGCCAGCAGTGGGGGGAGACTACTGAGAACCGGGGAGCTGTTTTTT. As protein: CASSGGRLLRTGELFF.

This clonotype was found many times. The V gene is TRBV6-9, the J gene TRBJ1-2; a possible D gene is TRBD1 (6 bases). From germline, CDR1 is MNHGY and CDR2 SVAAGI. CDR3 length: 15 residues. V lost 3 bases to trimming and J lost 4 bases, with 15 bases between them. The CDR3, as DNA: TGTGCCAGCAGTTACTCAACTGGACAGCCCTATGGCTACACCTTC. This sequence encodes CASSYSTGQPYGYTF.

This clonotype was seen only a few times. V usage is TRBV20-1 and J usage is TRBJ2-5; 9 nucleotides align to TRBD2. Per germline, CDR1 DFQATT and CDR2 SNEGSKA (reference sequence). V was pared by 8 bases and J by 4 bases, with 8 bases of the junction left unmatched. The CDR3 totals 13 residues. The DNA for the CDR3 is TGCAGTATGGAACCAGCGGGAGGAGAGACCCAGTACTTC. Its translation is CSMEPAGGETQYF.

In its sample, this clonotype was seen a few times. V and J are TRBV7-9 and TRBJ1-2, with 7 bases lining up with TRBD1. Per the germline V gene, CDR1 is SEHNR and CDR2 is FQNEAQ (reference sequence). The CDR3 runs 14 residues. The trim removed 5 bases at V and 4 bases at J, leaving 7 bases unmatched. The CDR3 protein is CASSPSTGLYGYTF. In DNA form, the CDR3 reads TGTGCCAGCAGCCCTTCGACAGGGCTCTATGGCTACACCTTC.

This clonotype was counted at least ten times. The gene calls are TRBV29-1 and TRBJ1-2, with D perhaps matching TRBD1 (6 bases). The CDR3 spans 16 residues. Germline V gene sequence: CDR1 SQVTM, CDR2 ANQGSEA. The V gene lost 0 bases and the J gene lost 4 bases, with 18 bases spanning the gap. In DNA form, the CDR3 reads TGCAGCGTTGAAGACCCGCGGGGGGACACTCGCTATGGCTACACCTTC. It specifies CSVEDPRGDTRYGYTF.

This clonotype was found many times. The chain couples TRBV2 to TRBJ1-1, with D possibly being TRBD1 (5 bases). Germline-derived CDR1 and CDR2 are SNHLY and FYNNEI. CDR3 length equals 13 residues. Trimming cost V 7 bases and J 1 base, with 10 bases left between them. CDR3 loop: CASTGPTNTEAFF. The CDR3 DNA reads as TGTGCCAGCACGGGACCGACGAACACTGAAGCTTTCTTT.

In this sample, this clonotype turned up many times. V and J are TRBV24-1 and TRBJ1-2, with D possibly matching TRBD1 (5 bases). Trimming cost V 4 bases and J 0 bases, with 17 bases left between them. Germline CDR1 KGHDR, CDR2 SFDVKD. The CDR3 runs to 17 residues. The DNA for the CDR3 is TGTGCCACCAGTGACAGGGACCGTGGGGGATCTAACTATGGCTACACCTTC. Translating gives CATSDRDRGGSNYGYTF.

This clonotype was seen only a few times. The gene calls are TRBV30 and TRBJ2-1; D possibly uses TRBD1 or TRBD2 (5 bases each). Looked up from germline, CDR1 is GTSNPN and CDR2 is SVGIG (reference sequence). CDR3 size: 16 residues. V was cut by 1 base and J by 2 bases, with 15 bases left in between. For the CDR3, the DNA is TGTGCCTGGAGTGGTTATCAGGGAGTTACCTACAATGAGCAGTTCTTC. Translated, it gives CAWSGYQGVTYNEQFF.

This clonotype was seen many times. The genes are TRBV2 and TRBJ2-7; D ambiguous. Germline lookup yields CDR1 SNHLY and CDR2 FYNNEI. V shed 2 bases and J shed 5 bases, with 16 bases lying between them. CDR3 length equals 15 residues. CDR3 loop: CASSEFPPISDEQYF. For the CDR3, the DNA is TGTGCCAGCAGTGAATTCCCCCCGATATCAGACGAGCAGTACTTC.

The V and J genes are TRBV25-1 and TRBJ2-2; 13 nucleotides line up with TRBD2. This CDR3 contains 16 residues. CDR1 is MGHDK, CDR2 SYGVNS, per germline. Trimming at V came to 6 bases and at J to 6 bases, leaving 7 bases not matched to a gene. The CDR3 DNA reads as TGTGCCAGCAGCTTACTAGCGGGAGGGCCGTCCGGGGAGCTGTTTTTT. Its protein product is CASSLLAGGPSGELFF.